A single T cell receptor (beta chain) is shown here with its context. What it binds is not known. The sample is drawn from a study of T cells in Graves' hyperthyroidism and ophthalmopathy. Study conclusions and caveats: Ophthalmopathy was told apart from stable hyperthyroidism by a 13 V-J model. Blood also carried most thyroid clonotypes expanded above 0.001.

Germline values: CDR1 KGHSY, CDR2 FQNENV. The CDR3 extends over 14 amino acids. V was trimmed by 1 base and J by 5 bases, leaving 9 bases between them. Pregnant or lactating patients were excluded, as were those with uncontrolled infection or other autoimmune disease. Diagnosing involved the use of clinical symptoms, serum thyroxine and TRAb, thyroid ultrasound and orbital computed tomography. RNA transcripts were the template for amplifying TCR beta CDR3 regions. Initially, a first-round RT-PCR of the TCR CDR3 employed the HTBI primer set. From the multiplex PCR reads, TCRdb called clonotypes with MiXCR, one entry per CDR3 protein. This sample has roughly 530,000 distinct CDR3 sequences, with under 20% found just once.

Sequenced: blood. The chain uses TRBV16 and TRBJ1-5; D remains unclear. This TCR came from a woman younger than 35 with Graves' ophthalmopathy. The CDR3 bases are TGTGCCAGCAGCCAATTATCACCCGATCAGCCCCAGCATTTT. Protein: CASSQLSPDQPQHF.